This T cell receptor beta chain was captured by sequencing in a study of blood T cell repertoires in COVID-19. Authors' data handling: Estimated nucleated cell counts came from reference gene primer amplification. TCRdb's copy holds only in-frame clones and misses some; the assay was immunoSEQ multiplex PCR. V, J and clone size were drawn from that table, and D and trimming were deduced from the DNA. Of about 88,000 clones in the sample, around three quarters were seen once. The germline gives CDR1 SGHTA, CDR2 FQGTGA. V lost 4 bases and J lost 5, with 13 bases in between. This CDR3 is built from 14 residues.

The clonotype comes from a woman aged 60 to 75 in a cohort sampled during active or convalescent COVID-19. V and J are TRBV7-3 and TRBJ2-3, with a tentative D call TRBD2 (6 bases). The sequencing input was peripheral blood. This CDR3 is CASSSGTSLDTQYF. The CDR3 DNA is TGTGCCAGCAGCTCCGGGACTTCTTTAGATACGCAGTATTTT.